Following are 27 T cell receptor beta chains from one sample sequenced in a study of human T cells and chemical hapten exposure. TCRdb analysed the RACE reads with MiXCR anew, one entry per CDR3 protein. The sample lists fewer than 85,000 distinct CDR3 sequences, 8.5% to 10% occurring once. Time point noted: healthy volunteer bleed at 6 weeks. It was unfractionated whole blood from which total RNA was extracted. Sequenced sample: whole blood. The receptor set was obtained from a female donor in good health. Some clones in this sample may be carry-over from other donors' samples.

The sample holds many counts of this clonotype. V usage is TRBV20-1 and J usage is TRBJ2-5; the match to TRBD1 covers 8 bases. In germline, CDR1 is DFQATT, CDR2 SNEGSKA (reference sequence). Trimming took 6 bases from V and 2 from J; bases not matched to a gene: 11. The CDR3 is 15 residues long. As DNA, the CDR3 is TGCAGTGCCACAGGGGGGCAGGGTTGGCAAGAGACCCAGTACTTC. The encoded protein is CSATGGQGWQETQYF.

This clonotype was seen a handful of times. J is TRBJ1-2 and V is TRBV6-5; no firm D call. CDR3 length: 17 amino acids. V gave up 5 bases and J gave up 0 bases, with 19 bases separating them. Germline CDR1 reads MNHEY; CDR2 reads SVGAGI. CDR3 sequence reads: CASSPRTRLIANYGYTF. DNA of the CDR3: TGTGCCAGCAGTCCCCGGACCCGACTAATAGCTAACTATGGCTACACCTTC.

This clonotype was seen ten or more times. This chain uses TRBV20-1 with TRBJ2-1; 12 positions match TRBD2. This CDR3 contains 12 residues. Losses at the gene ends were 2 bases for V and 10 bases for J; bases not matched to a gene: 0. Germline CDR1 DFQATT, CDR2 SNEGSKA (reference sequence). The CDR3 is CSARTSGGEQFF. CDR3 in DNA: TGCAGTGCTAGAACTAGCGGGGGGGAGCAGTTCTTC.

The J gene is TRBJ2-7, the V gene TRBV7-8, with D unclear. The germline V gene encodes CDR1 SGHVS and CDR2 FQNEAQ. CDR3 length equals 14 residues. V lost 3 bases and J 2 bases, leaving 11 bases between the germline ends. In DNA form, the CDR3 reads TGTGCCAGCAGCTTTCCGGGTCCGACCTACGAGCAGTACTTC. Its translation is CASSFPGPTYEQYF.

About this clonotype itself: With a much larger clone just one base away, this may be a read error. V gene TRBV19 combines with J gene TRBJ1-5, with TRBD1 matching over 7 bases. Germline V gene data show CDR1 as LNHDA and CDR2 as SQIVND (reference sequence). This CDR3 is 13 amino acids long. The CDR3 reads CASSLSGGQSQHF. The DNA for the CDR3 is TGTGCCAGTAGTCTGTCAGGGGGTCAGTCCCAGCATTTT.

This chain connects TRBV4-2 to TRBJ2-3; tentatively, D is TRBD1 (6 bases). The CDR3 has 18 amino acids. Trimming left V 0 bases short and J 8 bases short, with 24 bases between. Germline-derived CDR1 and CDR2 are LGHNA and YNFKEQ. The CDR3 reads CASSQDQGRGRDAFTQYF. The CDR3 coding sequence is TGTGCCAGCAGCCAAGATCAGGGGCGAGGTAGGGACGCATTTACGCAGTATTTT.

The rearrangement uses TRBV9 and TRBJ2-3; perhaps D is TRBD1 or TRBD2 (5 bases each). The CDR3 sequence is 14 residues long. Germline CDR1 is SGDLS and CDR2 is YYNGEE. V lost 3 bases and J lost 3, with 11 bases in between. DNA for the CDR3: TGTGCCAGCAGCGCGAAAGAGGGGACAGATACGCAGTATTTT. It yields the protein CASSAKEGTDTQYF.

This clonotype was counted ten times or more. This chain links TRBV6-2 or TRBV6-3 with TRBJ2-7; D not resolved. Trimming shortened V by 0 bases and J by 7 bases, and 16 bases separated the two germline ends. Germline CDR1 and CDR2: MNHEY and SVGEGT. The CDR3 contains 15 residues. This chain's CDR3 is CASSYSPRSAEEQYF. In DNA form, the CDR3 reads TGTGCCAGCAGTTACTCGCCCCGCTCAGCCGAAGAGCAGTACTTC.

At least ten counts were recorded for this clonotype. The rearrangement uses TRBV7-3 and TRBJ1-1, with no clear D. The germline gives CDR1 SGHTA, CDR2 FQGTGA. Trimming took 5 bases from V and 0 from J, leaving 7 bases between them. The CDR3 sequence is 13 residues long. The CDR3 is CASSLDVNTEAFF. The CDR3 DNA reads TGTGCCAGCAGCCTAGACGTGAACACTGAAGCTTTCTTT.

The CDR3 sequence: CASSVQPGQGVAFF. The DNA for the CDR3 is TGCGCCAGCAGCGTTCAGCCGGGACAGGGAGTGGCTTTCTTT. The chain links TRBV5-1 to TRBJ1-1, with 9 positions matching TRBD1. In germline, CDR1 is SGHRS, CDR2 YFSETQ. J lost 11 bases, V lost 4 bases, and 12 bases had no gene match. There are 14 residues in the CDR3.

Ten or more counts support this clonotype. CDR3 in DNA: TGCAGTGCTAGAATCAGAGACACTGAAGCTTTCTTT. It encodes CSARIRDTEAFF. The V call is TRBV20-1, the J call TRBJ1-1; D is ambiguous. V lost 2 bases to trimming and J lost 3 bases, with 7 bases between them. The CDR3 sequence is 12 residues long. Germline V gene lookup returns CDR1 DFQATT and CDR2 SNEGSKA (reference sequence).

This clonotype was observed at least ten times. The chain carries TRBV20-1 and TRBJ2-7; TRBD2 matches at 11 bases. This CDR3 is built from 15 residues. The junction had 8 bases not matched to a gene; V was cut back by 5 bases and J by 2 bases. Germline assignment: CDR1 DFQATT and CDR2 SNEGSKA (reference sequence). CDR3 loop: CSAYEASGGTYEQYF. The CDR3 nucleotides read TGCAGTGCTTATGAAGCTAGCGGGGGGACCTACGAGCAGTACTTC.

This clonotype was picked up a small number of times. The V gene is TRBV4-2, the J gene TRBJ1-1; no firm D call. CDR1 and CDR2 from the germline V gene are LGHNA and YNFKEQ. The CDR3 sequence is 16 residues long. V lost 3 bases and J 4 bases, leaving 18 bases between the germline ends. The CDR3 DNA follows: TGTGCCAGCAGCCACCCCGGGCCCCCCCGTGGCACTGAAGCTTTCTTT. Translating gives CASSHPGPPRGTEAFF.

CDR3 sequence: CASSHKQGSRTDTQYF. Written as DNA, the CDR3 is TGCGCCAGCAGCCACAAACAGGGGTCCCGCACAGATACGCAGTATTTT. V is TRBV5-1 and J is TRBJ2-3; 7 bases map to TRBD1. The length of the CDR3 is 16 residues. Germline loops: CDR1 SGHRS, CDR2 YFSETQ. The J segment lost 1 base and the V segment lost 4 bases, leaving 9 bases of the junction unmatched.

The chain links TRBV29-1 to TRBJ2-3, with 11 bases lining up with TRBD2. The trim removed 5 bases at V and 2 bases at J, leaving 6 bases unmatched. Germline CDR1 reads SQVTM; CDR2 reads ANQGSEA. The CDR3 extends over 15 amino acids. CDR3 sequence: CSVTGTSGFTDTQYF. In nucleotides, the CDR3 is TGCAGCGTTACGGGGACTAGCGGATTCACAGATACGCAGTATTTT.

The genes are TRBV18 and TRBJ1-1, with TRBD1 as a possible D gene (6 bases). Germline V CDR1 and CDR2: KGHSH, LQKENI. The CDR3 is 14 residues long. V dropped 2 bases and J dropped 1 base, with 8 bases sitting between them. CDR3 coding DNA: TGTGCCAGCTCACCAACACAGGGGAACACTGAAGCTTTCTTT. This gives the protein CASSPTQGNTEAFF.

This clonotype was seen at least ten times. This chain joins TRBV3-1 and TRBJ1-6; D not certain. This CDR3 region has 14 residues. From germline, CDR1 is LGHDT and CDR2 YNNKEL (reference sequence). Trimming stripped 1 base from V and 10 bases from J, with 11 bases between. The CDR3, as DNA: TGTGCCAGCAGCCAAGCTGAGGAGCGGTCACCCCTCCACTTT. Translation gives CASSQAEERSPLHF. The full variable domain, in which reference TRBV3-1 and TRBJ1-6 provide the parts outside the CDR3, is DTAVSQTPKYLVTQMGNDKSIKCEQNLGHDTMYWYKQDSKKFLKIMFSYNNKELIINETVPNRFSPKSPDKAHLNLHINSLELGDSAVYFCASSQAEERSPLHFGNGTRLTVT.

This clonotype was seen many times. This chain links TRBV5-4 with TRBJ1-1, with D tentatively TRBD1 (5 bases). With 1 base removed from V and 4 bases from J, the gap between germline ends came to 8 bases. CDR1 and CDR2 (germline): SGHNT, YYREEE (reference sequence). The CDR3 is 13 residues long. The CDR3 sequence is CASSLLGVTEAFF. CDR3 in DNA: TGTGCCAGCAGCTTGCTGGGGGTCACTGAAGCTTTCTTT.

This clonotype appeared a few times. The CDR3 bases are TGTGCCAGCAGCGTCCAGGAGATCTATGGCTACACCTTC. Its translation: CASSVQEIYGYTF. The rearrangement joins TRBV6-2 or TRBV6-3 to TRBJ1-2, with D uncertain. The CDR3 loop spans 13 amino acids. V was cut by 6 bases and J by 4 bases, with 12 bases left in between. Germline CDR1 is MNHEY and CDR2 is SVGEGT.

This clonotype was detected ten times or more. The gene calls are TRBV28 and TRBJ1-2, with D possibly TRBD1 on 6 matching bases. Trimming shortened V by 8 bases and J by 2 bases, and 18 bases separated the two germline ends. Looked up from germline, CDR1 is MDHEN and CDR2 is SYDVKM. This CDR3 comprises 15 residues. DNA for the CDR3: TGTGCCAGCTCAGCTCCCGGGACAATAAACTATGGCTACACCTTC. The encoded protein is CASSAPGTINYGYTF.

Here the CDR3 reads CASSRGTSGLPYEQYF. The CDR3 DNA sequence: TGTGCCAGCAGCCGAGGGACTAGCGGACTTCCCTACGAGCAGTACTTC. The V and J genes are TRBV7-6 and TRBJ2-7; 11 nucleotides match TRBD2. In germline, CDR1 is SGHVS, CDR2 FNYEAQ. The junction had 8 bases not matched to a gene; V was cut back by 5 bases and J by 2 bases. The CDR3 runs 16 residues.

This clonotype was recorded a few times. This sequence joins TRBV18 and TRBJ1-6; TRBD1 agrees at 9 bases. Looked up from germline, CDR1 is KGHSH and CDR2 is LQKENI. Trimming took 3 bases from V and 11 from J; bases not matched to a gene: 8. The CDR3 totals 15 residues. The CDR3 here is CASSPPGQGEPPLHF. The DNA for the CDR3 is TGTGCCAGCTCACCCCCGGGACAGGGAGAACCACCCCTCCACTTT.

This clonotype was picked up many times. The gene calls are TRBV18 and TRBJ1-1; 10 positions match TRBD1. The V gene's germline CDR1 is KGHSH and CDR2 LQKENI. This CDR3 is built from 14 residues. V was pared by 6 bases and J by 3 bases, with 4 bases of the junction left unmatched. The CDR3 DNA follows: TGTGCCAGCTCTCGGACAGGGGGTGACACTGAAGCTTTCTTT. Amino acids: CASSRTGGDTEAFF.

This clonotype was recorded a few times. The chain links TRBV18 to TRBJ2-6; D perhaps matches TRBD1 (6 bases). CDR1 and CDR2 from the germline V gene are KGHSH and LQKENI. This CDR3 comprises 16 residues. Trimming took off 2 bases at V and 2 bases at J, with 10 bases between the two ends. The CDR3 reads CASSPFKGAGANVLTF. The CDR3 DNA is TGTGCCAGCTCACCATTTAAGGGGGCTGGGGCCAACGTCCTGACTTTC.

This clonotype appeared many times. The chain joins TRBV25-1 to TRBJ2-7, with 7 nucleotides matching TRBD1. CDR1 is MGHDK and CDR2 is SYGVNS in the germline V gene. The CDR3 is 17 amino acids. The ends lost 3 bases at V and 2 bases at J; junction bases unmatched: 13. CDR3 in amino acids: CASSDPSRPGQPYEQYF. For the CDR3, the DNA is TGTGCCAGCAGTGACCCCTCCCGCCCGGGACAGCCCTACGAGCAGTACTTC.

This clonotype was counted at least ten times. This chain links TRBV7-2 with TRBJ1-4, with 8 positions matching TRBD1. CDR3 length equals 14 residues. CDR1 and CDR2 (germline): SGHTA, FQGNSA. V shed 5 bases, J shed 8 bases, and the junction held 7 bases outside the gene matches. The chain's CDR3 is CASSPRGPREKLFF. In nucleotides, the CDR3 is TGTGCCAGCAGCCCCAGGGGGCCTCGAGAAAAACTGTTTTTT.

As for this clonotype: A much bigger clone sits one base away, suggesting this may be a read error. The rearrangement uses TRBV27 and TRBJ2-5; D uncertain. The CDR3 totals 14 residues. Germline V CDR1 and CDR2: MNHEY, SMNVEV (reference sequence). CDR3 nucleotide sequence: TGTGCCAGCAGTTTATATCCGTCCACGGAGACCCGGTACTTC. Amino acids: CASSLYPSTETRYF.